This T cell receptor (beta chain) derives from a study of blood T cell repertoires in COVID-19 (dated by TCRdb to 2019 to 2021). At the level of the whole study: Collaborator samples came from the United States, Italy and Spain and covered acute and convalescent phases of COVID-19. The repertoires were made available in a free public database intended to serve as a resource for research on the immune response to SARS-CoV-2. Samples were obtained from the ongoing ImmuneRACE study (first 160 participants) and from over 1,000 subjects provided by 6 global collaborators. HLA class I and class II types, where available, came from metadata supplied by the sample provider rather than from assay-based typing. The prospective study material was composed of cDNA or gDNA derived from T cells, B-cell-depleted T cells, or PBMCs. Subjects who had been exposed to COVID-19, were actively infected with it, or had recovered from it provided the deeply sampled blood TCRbeta repertoires that made up the dataset. A de-identified subject ID, COVID-19 status, age in years and sex were almost always included in the sample metadata.

Results the study describes overall, beyond this receptor: The amount of clinical and demographic metadata varied by source and participant and was provided uncurated.

The CDR3 measures 14 amino acids from cysteine to phenylalanine. Of all the DNA, just the CDR3 is kept, 42 bases in frame from base 1. V loses 4 bases at its end and J loses 10 bases; junction bases beyond the gene matches: 12. The germline V gene sets CDR1 to MNHEY and CDR2 to SVGEGT. This clone has just one count. It lacks a known antigen. No base quality information exists; no much larger clone differs at one position. TCRbeta CDR3 regions were amplified from genomic DNA by means of the immunoSEQ Assay, a bias-controlled multiplex PCR. Regarding the original processing steps: Within the assay, amplification of reference gene primers was used to estimate how many nucleated cells each sample contained. Sequence reads were collapsed and filtered to measure the absolute abundance of every unique TCRbeta CDR3 rearrangement. For each sample, productive Simpson clonality was calculated by taking the square root of Simpson's diversity index across productive rearrangements. TCRdb stores this immuneACCESS table with in-frame sequences only. Part of the clones is absent; in the studies checked, under half of the shortfall reflects unresolved V genes, and no reason is known for the rest. For V, J and clone size, that table is used; D and trimming come from the DNA. This sample comprises some 200,000 clones, approximately 80% of them detected only once. About an eighth of the sample goes to the ten largest clones.

In the prospective study, participants were roughly 18 to 89 years old, resided in approximately 22 geographic areas of the United States, and were enrolled through a virtual design. In the prospective study, participants were assigned to cohorts based on the clinical history participants reported in a screening survey and a study questionnaire. Recovered participants in ImmuneRACE Cohort 3 were defined by two consecutive negative NP/OP PCR tests, clearance by a healthcare professional, or resolution of symptoms. In the prospective study, whole blood, serum and a nasopharyngeal or oropharyngeal swab were collected from each participant by mobile phlebotomists. Over a roughly 2-month period, participants in the prospective study had the option of providing additional blood draws and questionnaires. Before DNA extraction, blood samples from the prospective study were shipped at room temperature or frozen.

The receptor was derived from a man aged 35 to 55 who had recovered from COVID-19. Here the chain combines TRBV6-2 or TRBV6-3 and TRBJ1-2; a stretch of 7 junction bases matches TRBD1. The sample was PBMCs or T cells enriched from blood (not recorded which). The DNA sequence is as follows: TGTGCCAGCAGTTTGGCAGGGGGGTTCTCGGACTACACCTTC. Translated, it gives CASSLAGGFSDYTF.